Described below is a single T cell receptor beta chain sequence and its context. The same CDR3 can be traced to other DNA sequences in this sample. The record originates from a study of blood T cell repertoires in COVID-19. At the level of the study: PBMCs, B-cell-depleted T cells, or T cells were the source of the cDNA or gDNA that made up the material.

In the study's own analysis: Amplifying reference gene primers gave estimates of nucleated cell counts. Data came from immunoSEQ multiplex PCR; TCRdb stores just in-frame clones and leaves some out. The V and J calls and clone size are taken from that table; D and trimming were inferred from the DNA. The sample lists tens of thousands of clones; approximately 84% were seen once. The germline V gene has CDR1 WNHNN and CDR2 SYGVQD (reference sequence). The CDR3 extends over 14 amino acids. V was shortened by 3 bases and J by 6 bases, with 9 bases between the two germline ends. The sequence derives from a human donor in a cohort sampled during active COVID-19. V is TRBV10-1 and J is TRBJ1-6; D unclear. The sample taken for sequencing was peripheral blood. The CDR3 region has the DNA TGCGCCAGCAGTGAACGGAGGGCTAATTCACCCCTCCACTTT. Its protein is CASSERRANSPLHF.